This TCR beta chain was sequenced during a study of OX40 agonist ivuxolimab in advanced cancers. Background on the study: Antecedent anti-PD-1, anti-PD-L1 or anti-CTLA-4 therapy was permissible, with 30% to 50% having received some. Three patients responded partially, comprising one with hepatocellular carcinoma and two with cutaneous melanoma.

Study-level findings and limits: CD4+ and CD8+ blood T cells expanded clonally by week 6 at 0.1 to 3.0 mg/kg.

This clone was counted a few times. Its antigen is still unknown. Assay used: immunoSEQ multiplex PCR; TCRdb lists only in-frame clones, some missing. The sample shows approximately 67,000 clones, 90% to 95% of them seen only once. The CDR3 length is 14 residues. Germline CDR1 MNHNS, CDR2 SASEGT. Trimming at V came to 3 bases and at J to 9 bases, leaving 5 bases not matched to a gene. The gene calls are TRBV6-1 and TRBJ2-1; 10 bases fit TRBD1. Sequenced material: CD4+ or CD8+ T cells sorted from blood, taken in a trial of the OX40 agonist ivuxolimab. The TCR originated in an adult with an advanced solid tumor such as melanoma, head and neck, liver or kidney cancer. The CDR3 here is CASSEDRGWAEQFF. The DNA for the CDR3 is TGTGCCAGCAGTGAGGACAGGGGGTGGGCTGAGCAGTTCTTC.